These 11 T cell receptor beta chains were all obtained from the same sample, sequenced in a study of blood T cell repertoires in COVID-19. Generated by immunoSEQ multiplex PCR, the TCRdb table keeps only in-frame clones and is missing some. The sample holds approximately 300,000 clones, about 85% seen once. The sample comprised PBMCs or T cells enriched from blood (not recorded which). These receptors were collected from a woman aged 25 to 39 who had been exposed to COVID-19.

In its sample, this clone was seen once. Just one base apart from a much larger clone, this may be a read error. Different DNA sequences within this sample yield the same CDR3. The CDR3 nucleotides read TGTGCCTGGAGCGTCAGGGTTCGAGAGACCCAGTACTTC. Translating it yields CAWSVRVRETQYF. The gene calls are TRBV30 and TRBJ2-5; weak D call: TRBD1 (5 bases). Trimming took 3 bases from V and 4 from J, leaving 12 bases between them. Germline V lookup: CDR1 GTSNPN, CDR2 SVGIG (reference sequence). This CDR3 spans 13 amino acids.

This chain connects TRBV3-1 (or the pseudogene TRBV3-2) to TRBJ1-2, with TRBD1 as a possible D gene (5 bases). Per germline, CDR1 LGHDT and CDR2 YNNKEL (reference sequence). V lost 1 base and J lost 8, with 20 bases in between. The CDR3 is 16 residues long. The CDR3 region has the DNA TGTGCCAGCAGCCAAGGATTAAAGGGGTTCAGTGGCGGCTACACCTTC. As protein: CASSQGLKGFSGGYTF.

The rearrangement links TRBV30 to TRBJ2-7, with 9 bases fitting TRBD1. The CDR3 spans 15 residues. Germline V lookup: CDR1 GTSNPN, CDR2 SVGIG (reference sequence). Trimming at V came to 3 bases and at J to 2 bases, leaving 8 bases not matched to a gene. The CDR3 sequence: CAWSDMGQGTYEQYF. The DNA of the CDR3 is TGTGCCTGGAGCGACATGGGACAGGGTACCTACGAGCAGTACTTC. Filled out from reference TRBV30 and TRBJ2-7, the complete variable domain reads SQTIHQWPATLVQPVGSPLSLECTVEGTSNPNLYWYRQAAGRGLQLLFYSVGIGQISSEVPQNLSASRPQDRQFILSSKKLLLSDSGFYLCAWSDMGQGTYEQYFGPGTRLTVT.

In DNA, the CDR3 is TGCGCCAGCAGCGCAGATCCGGGACTCGGAACTGAAGCTTTCTTT. Translation: CASSADPGLGTEAFF. The gene calls are TRBV5-1 and TRBJ1-1, with D tentatively TRBD1 (5 bases). CDR1 SGHRS and CDR2 YFSETQ come from the germline V gene. The CDR3 is 15 amino acids. The V gene lost 4 bases and the J gene lost 5 bases, with 18 bases spanning the gap.

The V and J genes are TRBV9 and TRBJ2-1; tentatively, D is TRBD2 (5 bases). This CDR3 has 14 residues. Per the germline V gene, CDR1 is SGDLS and CDR2 is YYNGEE. V was trimmed by 3 bases and J by 6 bases, leaving 13 bases between them. CDR3 sequence (DNA): TGTGCCAGCAGCGCCCGGGGTCCCGGCAATGAGCAGTTCTTC. This encodes CASSARGPGNEQFF.

The chain uses TRBV7-2 and TRBJ2-2; D possibly corresponds to TRBD1 (6 bases). V was pared by 0 bases and J by 7 bases, with 9 bases between. The length of the CDR3 is 14 residues. In germline, CDR1 is SGHTA, CDR2 FQGNSA. The CDR3 protein is CASSLANRVGELFF. CDR3 bases: TGTGCCAGCAGCTTAGCGAACAGGGTCGGGGAGCTGTTTTTT.

The chain carries TRBV30 and TRBJ2-7; no clear D. The V end was cut by 6 bases, the J end by 3 bases, with 18 bases between. The CDR3 covers 14 residues. The germline gives CDR1 GTSNPN, CDR2 SVGIG (reference sequence). The DNA for the CDR3 is TGTGCCTGCCGAACTCTCAGCGAGAACTACGAGCAGTACTTC. It yields the protein CACRTLSENYEQYF.

The chain couples TRBV7-8 to TRBJ2-7, with TRBD2 matching over 10 bases. The CDR3 contains 16 residues. Trimming took 1 base from V and 1 from J; bases not matched to a gene: 4. Germline CDR1 and CDR2: SGHVS and FQNEAQ. CDR3 amino acids: CASSLEVAGGSYEQYF. For the CDR3, the DNA is TGTGCCAGCAGCTTAGAGGTAGCGGGGGGTTCCTACGAGCAGTACTTC.

The chain employs TRBV4-1 and TRBJ1-4, with 7 bases that match TRBD1. The CDR3 is 16 amino acids. Trimming cost V 3 bases and J 4 bases; bases outside gene matches: 8. Looked up from germline, CDR1 is MGHRA and CDR2 is YSYEKL. The CDR3 sequence: CASSHIDRAYNEKLFF. CDR3 sequence (DNA): TGCGCCAGCAGCCACATCGACAGGGCCTATAATGAAAAACTGTTTTTT.

The chain is built from TRBV20-1 and TRBJ2-1, with D possibly TRBD2 on 5 matching bases. The CDR3 has 15 amino acids. Germline V lookup: CDR1 DFQATT, CDR2 SNEGSKA (reference sequence). V lost 6 bases to trimming and J lost 0 bases, with 15 bases between them. The DNA of the CDR3 is TGCAGTGCAAGTAGCGATAGGAGCTCCTACAATGAGCAGTTCTTC. Translating gives CSASSDRSSYNEQFF.

The V gene is TRBV19, the J gene TRBJ2-7, with a weak D call TRBD1 (6 bases). V dropped 5 bases and J dropped 3 bases, with 17 bases sitting between them. Germline CDR1 is LNHDA and CDR2 is SQIVND (reference sequence). There are 15 residues in the CDR3. This chain's CDR3 is CASSSPTGDLYEQYF. DNA for the CDR3: TGTGCCAGTAGTTCCCCGACAGGCGACCTCTACGAGCAGTACTTC.